The entry below gives a single TCR beta chain sequence along with its context. Its antigen is unidentified. This table comes from immunoSEQ multiplex PCR, and its TCRdb copy is limited to in-frame clones, with some not included. The sample consists of around 50,000 clones, about 85% of them appearing once. The data derive from a study of PD-L1 blockade in urothelial cancer. For the study at large: Male sex and bladder-origin urothelial cancer characterized about 85% of the 29 patients.

Germline CDR1 is SQVTM and CDR2 is ANQGSEA. The germline V and J ends were trimmed by 0 bases and 3 bases, with 12 bases remaining between them. The CDR3 is 15 residues long. Stated time point: peripheral blood 6 weeks after treatment start. General study results and limits: Pretreatment TCR clonality in blood, when below the median, was predictive of better survival.

The receptor's source is a man aged 50-59 years with urothelial cancer. The genes are TRBV29-1 and TRBJ2-1; a weak D match, TRBD1 (6 bases). The material sequenced was PBMCs, taken around atezolizumab (anti-PD-L1) treatment. CDR3: CSVEDADSFYNEQFF. The CDR3, as DNA: TGCAGCGTTGAAGATGCGGACAGCTTCTACAATGAGCAGTTCTTC.